The 25 T cell receptor beta chains below come from one sample, sequenced in a study of cytomegalovirus exposure and HLA in healthy donors. Assay: immunoSEQ multiplex PCR; the TCRdb copy retains only in-frame clones and omits some. Of a few hundred thousand clones in the sample, 86% were seen once. The sample consisted of PBMCs. These receptors all stem from a woman aged 18-35 years in good health and CMV-seronegative.

This sequence joins TRBV7-9 and TRBJ2-3; D not certain. Germline CDR1 is SEHNR and CDR2 is FQNEAQ (reference sequence). The V and J ends lost 2 bases and 2 bases respectively, with 14 bases between them. The CDR3 sequence is 16 residues long. The CDR3 nucleotides are TGTGCCAGCAGCTTACCCGGTGGGCCGAACACAGATACGCAGTATTTT. Translated: CASSLPGGPNTDTQYF.

The genes are TRBV9 and TRBJ2-2; TRBD2 aligns across 8 bases. After removal of 3 bases from V and 4 bases from J, the junction contained 8 bases not matched to a gene. The CDR3 has 16 amino acids. The germline V gene encodes CDR1 SGDLS and CDR2 YYNGEE. CDR3 sequence (DNA): TGTGCCAGCAGCGCCCGGGAGGGCCTATTCACCGGGGAGCTGTTTTTT. Its protein product is CASSAREGLFTGELFF.

This rearrangement joins TRBV5-1 to TRBJ2-3; D may be TRBD1 (5 bases). Trimming removed 3 bases from V and 4 bases from J, with 12 bases in between. The CDR3 length is 14 residues. CDR1 is SGHRS, CDR2 YFSETQ, per germline. CDR3 loop: CASSSEDSADTQYF. DNA for the CDR3: TGCGCCAGCAGCTCGGAAGACAGCGCAGATACGCAGTATTTT.

The chain employs TRBV28 and TRBJ2-7; D possibly corresponds to TRBD2 (7 bases). This CDR3 comprises 14 residues. V dropped 3 bases and J dropped 10 bases, with 19 bases sitting between them. Germline CDR1 MDHEN, CDR2 SYDVKM. The CDR3 nucleotides read TGTGCCAGCAGTTTCTCGGGGGGCACGCGACGACAGTACTTC. Encoded protein: CASSFSGGTRRQYF.

This chain connects TRBV7-3 to TRBJ2-1, with 7 bases aligning to TRBD1. V was pared by 1 base and J by 5 bases, with 11 bases of the junction left unmatched. Germline loops: CDR1 SGHTA, CDR2 FQGTGA. This CDR3 contains 17 residues. The CDR3 DNA follows: TGTGCCAGCAGCTTAAAGGGCGAGACAGGGTTGAACAATGAGCAGTTCTTC. Amino acid sequence: CASSLKGETGLNNEQFF.

The chain is built from TRBV6-1 and TRBJ1-4, with 11 bases fitting TRBD1. Germline CDR1 MNHNS, CDR2 SASEGT. This CDR3 is 16 amino acids long. J lost 1 base, V lost 4 bases, and 2 bases had no gene match. This CDR3 reads CASSGGQGVTNEKLFF. In DNA, the CDR3 is TGTGCCAGCAGTGGGGGACAGGGGGTAACTAATGAAAAACTGTTTTTT.

This chain connects TRBV28 to TRBJ2-7, with 10 positions matching TRBD1. The ends lost 6 bases at V and 4 bases at J; junction bases unmatched: 9. This CDR3 has 15 amino acids. The V gene's germline CDR1 is MDHEN and CDR2 SYDVKM. The CDR3 spells CASSSDRGTFYEQYF. CDR3 bases: TGTGCCAGCAGCTCGGACAGGGGGACCTTTTACGAGCAGTACTTC.

This clone was observed a handful of times. The J gene is TRBJ2-7, the V gene TRBV2; 10 bases map to TRBD2. The CDR3 runs to 17 residues. The V segment lost 2 bases and the J segment 3 bases; nucleotides outside the gene matches: 10. The germline CDR1 and CDR2 sequences are SNHLY and FYNNEI. The CDR3 DNA reads as TGTGCCAGCAGTGAAACGTTGCCTAGCGGGAGTGTCTACGAGCAGTACTTC. Translated: CASSETLPSGSVYEQYF.

The CDR3 spells CASSHGRRKDNEQFF. In DNA form, the CDR3 reads TGTGCCAGCAGTCACGGGAGAAGGAAAGACAATGAGCAGTTCTTC. The rearrangement links TRBV9 to TRBJ2-1; weak D call: TRBD2 (6 bases). The CDR3 length is 15 residues. Trimming removed 5 bases from V and 5 bases from J, with 17 bases in between. CDR1 and CDR2 from the germline V gene are SGDLS and YYNGEE.

V and J are TRBV5-1 and TRBJ2-4, with 7 bases matching TRBD1. Per germline, CDR1 SGHRS and CDR2 YFSETQ. Trimming removed 2 bases from V and 1 base from J; junction bases left unmatched: 3. The CDR3 extends over 15 amino acids. The CDR3 DNA is TGCGCCAGCAGCTTTCCGGACAGGGCCAAAAACATTCAGTACTTC. This sequence encodes CASSFPDRAKNIQYF.

This chain links TRBV5-1 with TRBJ1-4; the D is unclear. Germline V gives CDR1 SGHRS, CDR2 YFSETQ. V was pared by 5 bases and J by 4 bases, with 24 bases between. This CDR3 contains 18 residues. The CDR3 nucleotides are TGCGCCAGCAGTTTCGCGAGGGATAACGGGTTGATTAATGAAAAACTGTTTTTT. Translating gives CASSFARDNGLINEKLFF. The full variable domain, in which reference TRBV5-1 and TRBJ1-4 provide the parts outside the CDR3, is KAGVTQTPRYLIKTRGQQVTLSCSPISGHRSVSWYQQTPGQGLQFLFEYFSETQRNKGNFPGRFSGRQFSNSRSEMNVSTLELGDSALYLCASSFARDNGLINEKLFFGSGTQLSVL.

This clone appeared once. The chain is built from TRBV7-6 and TRBJ2-1; 14 positions agree with TRBD2. The CDR3 extends over 16 amino acids. Germline CDR1 reads SGHVS; CDR2 reads FNYEAQ. Trimming removed 0 bases from V and 10 bases from J; junction bases left unmatched: 5. CDR3: CASSLALTSGRGEQFF. The CDR3 DNA follows: TGTGCCAGCAGCTTAGCGCTGACTAGCGGGAGGGGAGAGCAGTTCTTC.

The rearrangement links TRBV6-1 to TRBJ2-7, with TRBD1 as a possible D gene (5 bases). The germline V gene has CDR1 MNHNS and CDR2 SASEGT. Deletions cut 6 bases from V and 2 bases from J, with 8 bases between. The CDR3 consists of 12 residues. CDR3 sequence reads: CASSRQTYEQYF. In nucleotides, the CDR3 is TGTGCCAGCAGCCGACAGACCTACGAGCAGTACTTC.

The J gene is TRBJ2-7, the V gene TRBV18; 7 nucleotides match TRBD2. The CDR3 consists of 16 residues. Trimming at V came to 0 bases and at J to 4 bases, leaving 9 bases not matched to a gene. From germline, CDR1 is KGHSH and CDR2 LQKENI. CDR3 residues: CASSPPMAGEGYEQYF. CDR3 bases: TGTGCCAGCTCACCACCGATGGCGGGAGAAGGGTACGAGCAGTACTTC.

The chain recombines TRBV10-3 with TRBJ1-2; D uncertain. V was cut by 4 bases and J by 4 bases, with 10 bases left in between. Looked up from germline, CDR1 is ENHRY and CDR2 is SYGVKD. CDR3 size: 13 residues. In DNA, the CDR3 is TGTGCCATCAGTGTGGAGGGTGGCTATGGCTACACCTTC. Translating it yields CAISVEGGYGYTF.

The gene calls are TRBV30 and TRBJ1-4; D is uncertain. Trimming stripped 2 bases from V and 5 bases from J, with 15 bases between. The length of the CDR3 is 15 residues. CDR1 is GTSNPN and CDR2 is SVGIG in the germline V gene (reference sequence). The CDR3 loop reads CAWSLGVGPNEKLFF. DNA of the CDR3: TGTGCCTGGAGTCTGGGAGTTGGACCCAATGAAAAACTGTTTTTT.

The rearrangement links TRBV6-1 to TRBJ1-3, with D possibly matching TRBD1 (5 bases). The germline CDR1 and CDR2 sequences are MNHNS and SASEGT. The CDR3 covers 15 residues. V lost 6 bases and J lost 4, with 16 bases in between. The CDR3 loop reads CASREQAALGNTIYF. CDR3 nucleotides: TGTGCCAGCAGGGAACAGGCCGCCCTCGGAAACACCATATATTTT.

The chain recombines TRBV6-5 with TRBJ2-7; 8 bases line up with TRBD2. The CDR3 consists of 15 residues. The J segment lost 2 bases and the V segment lost 8 bases, leaving 11 bases of the junction unmatched. Germline assignment: CDR1 MNHEY and CDR2 SVGAGI. The CDR3 DNA reads as TGTGCCAGCTCGGTGGTACTAGCGGATACCTACGAGCAGTACTTC. Translating it yields CASSVVLADTYEQYF.

This sequence joins TRBV27 and TRBJ2-7; possible D gene TRBD1, 5 bases. The CDR3 contains 14 residues. Looked up from germline, CDR1 is MNHEY and CDR2 is SMNVEV (reference sequence). Deletions cut 6 bases from V and 3 bases from J, with 15 bases between. The CDR3, as DNA: TGTGCCAGCAGAGGGGTAGGTGACCGCTACGAGCAGTACTTC. It translates to CASRGVGDRYEQYF.

This chain uses TRBV4-3 with TRBJ2-5, with TRBD2 as a possible D gene (7 bases). The CDR3 runs 19 residues. V was clipped by 2 bases and J by 0 bases, with 22 bases between them. Germline CDR1 is LGHNA and CDR2 is YSLEER. CDR3 sequence (DNA): TGCGCCAGCAGCCAATCACACTTCGGGGAGGGGGAATACCAAGAGACCCAGTACTTC. As protein: CASSQSHFGEGEYQETQYF.

The CDR3 nucleotides read TGTGCCAGCAGTTACTCGGCAGTTCCCAATGAGCAGTTCTTC. This encodes CASSYSAVPNEQFF. The chain recombines TRBV6-5 with TRBJ2-1; unclear D gene. This CDR3 is 14 amino acids long. Per germline, CDR1 MNHEY and CDR2 SVGAGI. Trimming cost V 0 bases and J 6 bases, with 9 bases left between them.

V gene TRBV28 combines with J gene TRBJ1-1, with TRBD1 identical over 9 bases. Germline CDR1 and CDR2: MDHEN and SYDVKM. The CDR3 loop spans 16 amino acids. Trimming took 5 bases from V and 4 from J; bases not matched to a gene: 11. CDR3 amino acids: CASSPTLVDRGTEAFF. The DNA for the CDR3 is TGTGCCAGCAGTCCGACCCTAGTGGACAGGGGCACTGAAGCTTTCTTT. Supplemented by reference TRBV28 and TRBJ1-1, the full variable domain reads DVKVTQSSRYLVKRTGEKVFLECVQDMDHENMFWYRQDPGLGLRLIYFSYDVKMKEKGDIPEGYSVSREKKERFSLILESASTNQTSMYLCASSPTLVDRGTEAFFGQGTRLTVV.

The chain carries TRBV5-3 and TRBJ2-7; 13 nucleotides line up with TRBD2. TRBV5-3 has ORF status, its function being uncertain. V was pared by 5 bases and J by 8 bases, with 16 bases of the junction left unmatched. The CDR3 sequence is 17 residues long. The CDR3 DNA follows: TGTGCCAGAAGGGAAGGGACTAGCGGGACGCCGCCTAAGAAGCAGTACTTC. Amino acid sequence: CARREGTSGTPPKKQYF.

The V call is TRBV5-6, the J call TRBJ2-3; 12 nucleotides match TRBD2. From germline, CDR1 is SGHDT and CDR2 YYEEEE. Trimming cost V 4 bases and J 5 bases; bases outside gene matches: 11. CDR3 length: 17 residues. The CDR3 region has the DNA TGTGCCAGCAGCCGGGTGGCACTAGCGGGAGGTAGAGATACGCAGTATTTT. This translates into CASSRVALAGGRDTQYF. The variable domain in full, completed from reference TRBV5-6 and TRBJ2-3, reads DAGVTQSPTHLIKTRGQQVTLRCSPKSGHDTVSWYQQALGQGPQFIFQYYEEEERQRGNFPDRFSGHQFPNYSSELNVNALLLGDSALYLCASSRVALAGGRDTQYFGPGTRLTVL.

J is TRBJ2-3 and V is TRBV29-1; TRBD2 matches at 10 bases. J was trimmed by 6 bases and V by 8 bases; bases with no gene match: 8. This CDR3 region has 13 residues. Germline V gene data show CDR1 as SQVTM and CDR2 as ANQGSEA. CDR3 residues: CSSTSGTLDTQYF. CDR3 sequence (DNA): TGCAGCTCAACTAGCGGGACCCTGGATACGCAGTATTTT.